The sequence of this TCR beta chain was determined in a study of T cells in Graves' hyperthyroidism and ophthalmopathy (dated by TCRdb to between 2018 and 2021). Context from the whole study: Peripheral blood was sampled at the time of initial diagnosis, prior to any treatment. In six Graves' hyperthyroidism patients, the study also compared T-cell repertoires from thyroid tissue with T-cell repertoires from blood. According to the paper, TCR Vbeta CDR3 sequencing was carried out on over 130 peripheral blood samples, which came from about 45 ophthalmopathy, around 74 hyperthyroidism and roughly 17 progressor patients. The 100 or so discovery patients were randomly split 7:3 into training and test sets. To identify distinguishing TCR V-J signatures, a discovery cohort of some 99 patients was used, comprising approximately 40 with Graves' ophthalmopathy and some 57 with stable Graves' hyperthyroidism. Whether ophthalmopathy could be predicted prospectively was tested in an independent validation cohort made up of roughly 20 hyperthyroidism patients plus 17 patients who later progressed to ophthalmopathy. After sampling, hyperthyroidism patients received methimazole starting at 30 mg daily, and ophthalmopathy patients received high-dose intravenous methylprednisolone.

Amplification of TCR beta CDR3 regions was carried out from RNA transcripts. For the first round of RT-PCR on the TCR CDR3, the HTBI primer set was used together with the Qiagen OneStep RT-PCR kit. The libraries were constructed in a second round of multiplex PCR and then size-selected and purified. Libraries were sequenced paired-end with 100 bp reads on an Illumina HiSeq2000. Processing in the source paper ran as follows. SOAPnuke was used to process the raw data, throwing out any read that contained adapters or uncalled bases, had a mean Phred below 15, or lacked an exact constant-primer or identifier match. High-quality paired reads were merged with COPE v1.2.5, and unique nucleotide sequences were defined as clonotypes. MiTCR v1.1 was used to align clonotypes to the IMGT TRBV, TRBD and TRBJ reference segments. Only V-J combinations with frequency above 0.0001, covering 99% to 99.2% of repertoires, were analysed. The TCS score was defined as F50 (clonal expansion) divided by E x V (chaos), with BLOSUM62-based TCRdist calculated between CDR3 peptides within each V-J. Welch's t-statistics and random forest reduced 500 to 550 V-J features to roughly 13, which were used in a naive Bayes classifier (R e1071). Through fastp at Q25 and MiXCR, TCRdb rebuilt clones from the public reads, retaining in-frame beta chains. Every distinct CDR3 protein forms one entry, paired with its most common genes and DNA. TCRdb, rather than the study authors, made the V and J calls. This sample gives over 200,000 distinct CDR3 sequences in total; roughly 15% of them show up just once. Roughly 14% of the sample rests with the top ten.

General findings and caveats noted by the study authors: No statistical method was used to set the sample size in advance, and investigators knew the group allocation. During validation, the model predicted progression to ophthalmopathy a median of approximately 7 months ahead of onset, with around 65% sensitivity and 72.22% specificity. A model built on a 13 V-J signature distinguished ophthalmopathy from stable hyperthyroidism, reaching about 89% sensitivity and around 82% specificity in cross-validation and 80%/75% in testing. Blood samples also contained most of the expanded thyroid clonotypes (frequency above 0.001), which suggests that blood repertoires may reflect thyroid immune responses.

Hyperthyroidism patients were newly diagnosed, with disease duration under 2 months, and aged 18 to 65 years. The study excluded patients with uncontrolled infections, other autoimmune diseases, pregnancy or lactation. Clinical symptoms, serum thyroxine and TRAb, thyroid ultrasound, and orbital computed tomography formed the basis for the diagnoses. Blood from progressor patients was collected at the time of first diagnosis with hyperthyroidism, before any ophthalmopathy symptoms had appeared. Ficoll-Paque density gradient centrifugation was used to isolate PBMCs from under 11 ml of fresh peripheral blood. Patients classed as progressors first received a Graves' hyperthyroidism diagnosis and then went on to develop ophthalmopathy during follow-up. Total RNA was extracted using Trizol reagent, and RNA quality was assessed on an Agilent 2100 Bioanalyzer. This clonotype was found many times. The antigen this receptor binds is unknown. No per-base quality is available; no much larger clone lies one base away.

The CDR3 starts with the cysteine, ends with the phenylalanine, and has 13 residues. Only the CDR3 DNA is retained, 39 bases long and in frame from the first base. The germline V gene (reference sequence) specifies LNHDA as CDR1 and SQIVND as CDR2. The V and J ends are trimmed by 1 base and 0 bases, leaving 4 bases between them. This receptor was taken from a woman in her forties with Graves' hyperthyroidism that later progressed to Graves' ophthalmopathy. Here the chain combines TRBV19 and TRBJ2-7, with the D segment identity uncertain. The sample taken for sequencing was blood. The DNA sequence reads TGTGCCAGTAGTATAGCCGTCTCCTACGAGCAGTACTTC. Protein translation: CASSIAVSYEQYF.